These T cell receptor beta chains were read from a single sample in a study of cytomegalovirus exposure and HLA in healthy donors. Produced via immunoSEQ multiplex PCR; TCRdb's table is partial and in-frame only. Here the sample spans roughly 180,000 clones, over 70% being singletons. The source material was PBMCs. These receptors were taken from a woman aged 25 to 39 in good health and CMV-seropositive. CDR3s include the opening cysteine and the closing phenylalanine or tryptophan. A D gene is named only where the DNA matches it firmly. Some rows have no size entry. The others give once, few or many, or a class for an expanded clone.

v_gene	d_gene	j_gene	abundance	CDR3nt	CDR3aa
TRBV5-6	NA	TRBJ1-4	NA	TGTGCCAGCAGCTTGGCAGGGGCAGGTGAAAAACTGTTTTTT	CASSLAGAGEKLFF
TRBV7-2	NA	TRBJ2-7	NA	TGTGCCAGCAGCCTACAGACTAGTCCTTCCTACGAGCAGTACTTC	CASSLQTSPSYEQYF
TRBV11-2	NA	TRBJ1-4	few	TGTGCCAGCAGCTTGGACGGGGCAACTAATGAAAAACTGTTTTTT	CASSLDGATNEKLFF
TRBV25-1	TRBD1	TRBJ1-2	few	TGTGCCAGCAGTGAACCTCTCGGGACAGGGGGAGGCGGCTACACCTTC	CASSEPLGTGGGGYTF
TRBV30	NA	TRBJ1-2	few	TGTGCCTGGAGTGTACTGGGGCGAGACTATGGCTACACCTTC	CAWSVLGRDYGYTF
TRBV23-1	NA	TRBJ2-2	NA	TGCGCCAGCAGTCAATCGATGCAGACAGGCCGTACCGGGGAGCTGTTTTTT	CASSQSMQTGRTGELFF
TRBV5-1	NA	TRBJ2-7	NA	TGCGCCAGCAGCTCGAATCGACGGGATGGATCCTACGAGCAGTACTTC	CASSSNRRDGSYEQYF
TRBV9	TRBD1	TRBJ1-1	NA	TGTGCCAGCAGCGAGGGACGCGGACAGGGGTTAGTCGGTGAAGCTTTCTTT	CASSEGRGQGLVGEAFF
TRBV6-6	NA	TRBJ1-3	few	TGTGCCAGCAGTTTCGGGGACACCTCTGGAAACACCATATATTTT	CASSFGDTSGNTIYF
TRBV5-8	NA	TRBJ2-1	NA	TGTGCCAGCAGCTTTAGCGTCTCCTACAATGAGCAGTTCTTC	CASSFSVSYNEQFF
TRBV4-3	NA	TRBJ2-2	NA	TGCGCCAGCAGCCAAGGCACGGGCACCGGGGAGCTGTTTTTT	CASSQGTGTGELFF
TRBV5-1	NA	TRBJ2-3	NA	TGCGCCAGCAGCTTGGTTGGTAGCGGCTCTCAAGATACGCAGTATTTT	CASSLVGSGSQDTQYF
TRBV19	NA	TRBJ2-2	NA	TGTGCCACCCAACAACAGGCTGTTGGGGCCGGGGAGCTGTTTTTT	CATQQQAVGAGELFF
TRBV13	NA	TRBJ2-1	NA	TGTGCCAGCAGCGCGACCTACAATGAGCAGTTCTTC	CASSATYNEQFF
TRBV5-1	NA	TRBJ2-7	NA	TGCGCCAGCAGCCCCACGGCGGGACCGAAGGGGGAGCAGTACTTC	CASSPTAGPKGEQYF
TRBV30	TRBD1	TRBJ1-1	NA	TGTGCCTGGAGGGTTACAGGGGGCACTGAAGCTTTCTTT	CAWRVTGGTEAFF
TRBV5-1	TRBD2	TRBJ2-5	NA	TGCGCCAGCAGCCCAGGGGGGGGGACTAGCGGAAAAGAGACCCAGTACTTC	CASSPGGGTSGKETQYF
TRBV21-1	NA	TRBJ2-6	NA	TGTGCCAGCAGCACGCCGGGACAGGCAAGCTCTGGGGCCAACGTCCTGACTTTC	CASSTPGQASSGANVLTF
TRBV11-2	TRBD2	TRBJ2-3	few	TGTGCCAGCAGCTTTAGTCTAGCGGGAGGGTTCCCAGATACGCAGTATTTT	CASSFSLAGGFPDTQYF
TRBV28	NA	TRBJ1-1	NA	TGTGCCAGCAGTAACTGGGGGGGTGACACTGAAGCTTTCTTT	CASSNWGGDTEAFF
TRBV29-1	TRBD1	TRBJ2-7	few	TGCAGCGTTGATTATTATAATGGACAGGGGTACTACGAGCAGTACTTC	CSVDYYNGQGYYEQYF
TRBV4-1	NA	TRBJ1-3	few	TGCGCCAGCAGCCTGAATGCGGGGGGCTCTGGAAACACCATATATTTT	CASSLNAGGSGNTIYF
TRBV28	NA	TRBJ2-5	NA	TGTGCCAGCAGTTTATTATCCCCAAACGAGGGGACCCAGTACTTC	CASSLLSPNEGTQYF
TRBV6-1	NA	TRBJ1-4	NA	TGTGCCAGCAGTGAAGCCGCGGGGCTTAATGAAAAACTGTTTTTT	CASSEAAGLNEKLFF
TRBV20-1	NA	TRBJ2-7	NA	TGCAGTGCAAAACTGAGTAACGAGCAGTACTTC	CSAKLSNEQYF
TRBV6-5	TRBD2	TRBJ2-1	NA	TGTGCCAGCACCGTACTAGCGGGAGGGTACAATGAGCAGTTCTTC	CASTVLAGGYNEQFF
TRBV27	TRBD2	TRBJ2-1	NA	TGTGCCAGCAGGGCCGGGACTAGCGGCTACAATGAGCAGTTCTTC	CASRAGTSGYNEQFF
TRBV2	NA	TRBJ1-5	NA	TGTGCCAGCAGGGAATTCGATTATAGCAGTCAGCCCCAGCATTTT	CASREFDYSSQPQHF
TRBV5-1	NA	TRBJ2-3	NA	TGCGCCAGCGGTTTTTCGGGAGACACAGATACGCAGTATTTT	CASGFSGDTDTQYF